One and the same sample provided the 26 T cell receptor beta chains below, sequenced in a study of glioma-infiltrating T cells after dendritic cell vaccination. Only in-frame clones appear in the TCRdb table, and some are missing; sequencing was by immunoSEQ multiplex PCR. The table includes roughly 98,000 clones, 85% to 90% detected once. Specimen: blood, collected before dendritic cell vaccination. Every receptor here comes from a human donor with glioblastoma.

This clone was picked up a small number of times. Other nucleotide sequences in the sample specify the same CDR3. The chain recombines TRBV9 with TRBJ1-6, with 11 bases fitting TRBD1. The V segment lost 0 bases and the J segment 7 bases; nucleotides outside the gene matches: 0. Germline V gene lookup returns CDR1 SGDLS and CDR2 YYNGEE. This CDR3 contains 15 residues. The CDR3 here is CASSVGDRGNSPLHF. DNA for the CDR3: TGTGCCAGCAGCGTAGGGGACAGGGGGAATTCACCCCTCCACTTT.

CDR3 region: CASSSDTSPLHF. The DNA for the CDR3 is TGTGCCAGCAGCTCCGACACCTCACCCCTCCACTTT. The rearrangement links TRBV11-2 to TRBJ1-6; D uncertain. CDR1 is SGHAT and CDR2 is FQNNGV in the germline V gene. Trimming left V 4 bases short and J 10 bases short, with 8 bases between. The CDR3 totals 12 residues. Based on the CDR3 plus reference TRBV11-2 and TRBJ1-6, the full variable domain is EAGVAQSPRYKIIEKRQSVAFWCNPISGHATLYWYQQILGQGPKLLIQFQNNGVVDDSQLPKDRFSAERLKGVDSTLKIQPAKLEDSAVYLCASSSDTSPLHFGNGTRLTVT.

The chain employs TRBV10-1 and TRBJ1-1, with unresolved D. CDR1 and CDR2 (germline): WNHNN, SYGVQD (reference sequence). Between the trimmed V and J ends, which lost 0 bases and 2 bases, there was a span of 10 bases. This CDR3 contains 15 residues. CDR3 protein: CASSESNYVNTEAFF. In DNA, the CDR3 is TGCGCCAGCAGTGAGTCTAATTATGTAAACACTGAAGCTTTCTTT.

This clone appeared once. The chain couples TRBV6-6 to TRBJ2-1, with D maybe TRBD1 (7 bases). CDR1 is MNHNY, CDR2 SVGAGI, per germline (reference sequence). The CDR3 loop spans 15 amino acids. Trimming shortened V by 6 bases and J by 0 bases, and 12 bases separated the two germline ends. CDR3 amino acids: CASSPQGGSYNEQFF. CDR3 in DNA: TGTGCCAGCAGCCCCCAGGGGGGCTCCTACAATGAGCAGTTCTTC.

The V call is TRBV7-2, the J call TRBJ2-7; TRBD2 aligns across 9 bases. The CDR3 has 18 amino acids. The ends lost 3 bases at V and 4 bases at J; junction bases unmatched: 16. Germline V gene sequence: CDR1 SGHTA, CDR2 FQGNSA. CDR3 DNA: TGTGCCAGCAGCTTGGGAGGTGGCGGGGGGGCTTTTGGTTACGAGCAGTACTTC. Translated, it gives CASSLGGGGGAFGYEQYF.

The chain couples TRBV2 to TRBJ1-5; D unclear. The germline V and J ends were trimmed by 7 bases and 1 base, with 5 bases remaining between them. Germline V lookup: CDR1 SNHLY, CDR2 FYNNEI. This CDR3 has 12 amino acids. The CDR3 region has the DNA TGTGCCAGCAAGAGAAGCAATCAGCCCCAGCATTTT. Translation: CASKRSNQPQHF. The complete variable domain, with remaining parts taken from reference TRBV2 and TRBJ1-5, reads EPEVTQTPSHQVTQMGQEVILRCVPISNHLYFYWYRQILGQKVEFLVSFYNNEISEKSEIFDDQFSVERPDGSNFTLKIRSTKLEDSAMYFCASKRSNQPQHFGDGTRLSIL.

The rearrangement uses TRBV7-3 and TRBJ2-3, with 11 bases matching TRBD2. CDR1 and CDR2 (germline): SGHTA, FQGTGA. This CDR3 is 15 amino acids long. Trimming cost V 5 bases and J 5 bases; bases outside gene matches: 6. The CDR3: CASSPSGTSGDTQYF. In DNA form, the CDR3 reads TGTGCCAGCAGCCCAAGTGGGACTAGCGGAGATACGCAGTATTTT.

Here the CDR3 reads CASSRAGQANNEQFF. The CDR3 region has the DNA TGTGCCAGCAGTCGAGCGGGACAGGCGAACAATGAGCAGTTCTTC. V gene TRBV2 combines with J gene TRBJ2-1, with D possibly matching TRBD1 (8 bases). Per the germline V gene, CDR1 is SNHLY and CDR2 is FYNNEI. The V end lost 5 bases, the J end lost 5 bases, and 16 bases lay between the germline ends. The CDR3 runs to 15 residues.

This chain joins TRBV27 and TRBJ1-2; 8 bases are shared with TRBD1. This CDR3 comprises 17 residues. Unmatched junction bases numbered 13, after V lost 1 base and J lost 6 bases. Germline V lookup: CDR1 MNHEY, CDR2 SMNVEV (reference sequence). The CDR3 DNA is TGTGCCAGCAGTTTATTAGCCCAGGGACAGGCGTTCAATGGCTACACCTTC. Its protein product is CASSLLAQGQAFNGYTF.

The chain has TRBV7-9 and TRBJ2-3; a possible D gene is TRBD1 (6 bases). This CDR3 is built from 17 residues. Trimming cost V 1 base and J 3 bases, with 17 bases left between them. Germline CDR1 and CDR2: SEHNR and FQNEAQ (reference sequence). CDR3 sequence (DNA): TGTGCCAGCAGCTTAGATAGTATGACAGGAGGTACAGATACGCAGTATTTT. Amino acids: CASSLDSMTGGTDTQYF.

The CDR3 DNA reads TGTGCCAGTAGTATAGATCTCGGGTCGCGCCTCCACTTT. Translation: CASSIDLGSRLHF. The chain recombines TRBV19 with TRBJ1-6; D remains unclear. The germline V gene has CDR1 LNHDA and CDR2 SQIVND (reference sequence). The CDR3 spans 13 residues. Trimming removed 0 bases from V and 15 bases from J, with 12 bases in between.

With regard to this clone: Other DNA sequences in this sample translate to the same CDR3. The J gene is TRBJ2-1, the V gene TRBV7-2; TRBD2 matches 9 bases. This CDR3 region has 14 residues. The germline CDR1 and CDR2 sequences are SGHTA and FQGNSA. V gave up 7 bases and J gave up 4 bases; unmatched junction bases: 5. CDR3 DNA: TGTGCCAGCATCGAGCGGGAGGATTACAATGAGCAGTTCTTC. Amino acids: CASIEREDYNEQFF.

The chain is built from TRBV30 and TRBJ2-7, with a possible D match to TRBD2 (5 bases). Germline-derived CDR1 and CDR2 are GTSNPN and SVGIG (reference sequence). V was trimmed by 0 bases and J by 0 bases, leaving 9 bases between them. This CDR3 comprises 14 residues. The CDR3 coding sequence is TGTGCCTGGAGTGTACTAGGGCGCTCCTACGAGCAGTACTTC. Encoded protein: CAWSVLGRSYEQYF.

The chain combines TRBV7-6 with TRBJ1-3; D gene uncertain. Germline lookup yields CDR1 SGHVS and CDR2 FNYEAQ. V was pared by 0 bases and J by 2 bases, with 26 bases between. The CDR3 sequence is 21 residues long. CDR3 amino acids: CASSLAYNGLHASSTGNTIYF. The CDR3 DNA follows: TGTGCCAGCAGCTTAGCCTATAACGGACTGCACGCCTCGAGTACTGGAAACACCATATATTTT.

The rearrangement uses TRBV6-5 and TRBJ1-5; 8 nucleotides match TRBD1. The germline CDR1 and CDR2 sequences are MNHEY and SVGAGI. The CDR3 length is 15 residues. J lost 3 bases, V lost 8 bases, and 9 bases had no gene match. In DNA, the CDR3 is TGTGCCAGCGGGACTGGGACAGGAGCCAATCAGCCCCAGCATTTT. It translates to CASGTGTGANQPQHF.

This chain joins TRBV30 and TRBJ2-1, with D possibly TRBD2 on 6 matching bases. V lost 3 bases and J lost 7, with 16 bases in between. The V gene's germline CDR1 is GTSNPN and CDR2 SVGIG (reference sequence). CDR3 length: 14 residues. This CDR3 reads CAWSEDREQNEQFF. The CDR3 DNA sequence: TGTGCCTGGAGCGAGGACCGGGAGCAAAATGAGCAGTTCTTC.

The chain joins TRBV11-2 to TRBJ1-1, with D tentatively TRBD1 (6 bases). The CDR3 is 15 residues long. V was cut by 0 bases and J by 1 base, with 9 bases left in between. Germline loops: CDR1 SGHAT, CDR2 FQNNGV. CDR3 residues: CASSLEGQRNTEAFF. DNA of the CDR3: TGTGCCAGCAGCTTAGAAGGACAGAGGAACACTGAAGCTTTCTTT.

The chain carries TRBV13 and TRBJ2-3, with 10 bases fitting TRBD2. Germline CDR1 and CDR2: PRHDT and FYEKMQ (reference sequence). CDR3 length equals 16 residues. V shed 5 bases, J shed 0 bases, and the junction held 5 bases outside the gene matches. CDR3: CASSQIAGGSTDTQYF. DNA for the CDR3: TGTGCCAGCAGCCAAATAGCGGGGGGTAGCACAGATACGCAGTATTTT.

The count of this clone is one. The chain uses TRBV30 and TRBJ2-4, with 7 nucleotides matching TRBD2. The germline V gene has CDR1 GTSNPN and CDR2 SVGIG (reference sequence). This CDR3 contains 12 residues. J lost 8 bases, V lost 5 bases, and 6 bases had no gene match. This CDR3 is CAWGGLGDIQYF. In nucleotides, the CDR3 is TGTGCCTGGGGTGGACTAGGGGACATTCAGTACTTC.

In its sample, this clone is medium-sized (0.01 to 0.1%). The chain couples TRBV19 to TRBJ2-3, with 8 bases identical to TRBD2. J was trimmed by 4 bases and V by 3 bases; bases with no gene match: 3. The CDR3 has 14 amino acids. Per germline, CDR1 LNHDA and CDR2 SQIVND (reference sequence). The CDR3 protein is CASSISGSADTQYF. The CDR3 DNA reads as TGTGCCAGTAGTATCAGCGGGAGCGCAGATACGCAGTATTTT.

V and J are TRBV13 and TRBJ2-2; 7 bases are shared with TRBD2. With V trimmed by 1 base and J by 2 bases, 4 bases remained unmatched. This CDR3 region has 16 residues. Germline V gives CDR1 PRHDT, CDR2 FYEKMQ (reference sequence). The CDR3 DNA is TGTGCCAGCAGCTTAGCTGGGACTATAAACACCGGGGAGCTGTTTTTT. Protein sequence: CASSLAGTINTGELFF.

This chain uses TRBV9 with TRBJ2-2; 7 nucleotides match TRBD1. With 7 bases clipped from V and 0 bases from J, the junction kept 3 bases outside the gene matches. The germline gives CDR1 SGDLS, CDR2 YYNGEE. This CDR3 has 14 amino acids. This CDR3 is CASSQGPNTGELFF. In nucleotides, the CDR3 is TGTGCCAGCTCACAGGGGCCGAACACCGGGGAGCTGTTTTTT.

This clone was observed a single time. The chain links TRBV7-9 to TRBJ2-7; 9 positions match TRBD1. Germline V CDR1 and CDR2: SEHNR, FQNEAQ (reference sequence). V gave up 5 bases and J gave up 2 bases; unmatched junction bases: 7. The CDR3 has 15 residues. For the CDR3, the DNA is TGTGCCAGCAGCCCGATGGGACAGGGCCCCTACGAGCAGTACTTC. This codes for CASSPMGQGPYEQYF.

V usage is TRBV5-1 and J usage is TRBJ2-1; 12 bases match TRBD2. V dropped 0 bases and J dropped 2; count of bases not matched to a gene: 3. In germline, CDR1 is SGHRS, CDR2 YFSETQ. CDR3 length: 17 amino acids. The CDR3 coding sequence is TGCGCCAGCAGCTTGGAACCTAGCGGGAGGGCCTACAATGAGCAGTTCTTC. Amino acid sequence: CASSLEPSGRAYNEQFF.

The chain links TRBV5-1 to TRBJ1-2; 7 nucleotides match TRBD1. Trimming took 3 bases from V and 6 from J; bases not matched to a gene: 8. This CDR3 comprises 14 residues. Germline values: CDR1 SGHRS, CDR2 YFSETQ. CDR3 bases: TGCGCCAGCAGCTCCTCTGACAGGGTCGATGGCTACACCTTC. Amino acids: CASSSSDRVDGYTF.

The chain links TRBV5-6 to TRBJ2-7; tentatively, D is TRBD2 (6 bases). Deletions cut 0 bases from V and 2 bases from J, with 9 bases between. CDR1 is SGHDT and CDR2 is YYEEEE in the germline V gene. This CDR3 comprises 14 residues. The CDR3 here is CASSLGGVPYEQYF. The CDR3, as DNA: TGTGCCAGCAGCTTGGGGGGGGTTCCCTACGAGCAGTACTTC. Full variable domain (rest looked up from reference TRBV5-6 and TRBJ2-7): DAGVTQSPTHLIKTRGQQVTLRCSPKSGHDTVSWYQQALGQGPQFIFQYYEEEERQRGNFPDRFSGHQFPNYSSELNVNALLLGDSALYLCASSLGGVPYEQYFGPGTRLTVT.